A single sample gave rise to the 25 T cell receptor beta chains below, sequenced in a study of blood T cell repertoires in COVID-19. Libraries were prepared by immunoSEQ multiplex PCR; TCRdb keeps only in-frame clonotypes and omits some of them. Of about 69,000 clones listed, roughly 80% are singletons. The source material was peripheral blood. The receptors here all came from an elderly woman with acute or convalescent COVID-19.

The chain links TRBV11-3 to TRBJ1-3; D is unresolved. The germline V gene encodes CDR1 SGHNT and CDR2 YENEEA. The CDR3 spans 14 residues. V shed 2 bases and J shed 0 bases, with 5 bases lying between them. CDR3 bases: TGTGCCAGCAGCTTAACACCCTCTGGAAACACCATATATTTT. Encoded protein: CASSLTPSGNTIYF.

This sequence joins TRBV11-2 and TRBJ2-5; D possibly corresponds to TRBD1 (5 bases). Per germline, CDR1 SGHAT and CDR2 FQNNGV. Trimming took 0 bases from V and 2 from J, leaving 7 bases between them. The CDR3 is 14 residues long. This CDR3 is CASSLEQAQETQYF. CDR3 nucleotide sequence: TGTGCCAGCAGCTTAGAACAGGCTCAAGAGACCCAGTACTTC.

The J gene is TRBJ1-1, the V gene TRBV25-1; TRBD1 matches at 7 bases. The CDR3 loop spans 15 amino acids. V was pared by 3 bases and J by 1 base, with 5 bases of the junction left unmatched. The germline gives CDR1 MGHDK, CDR2 SYGVNS. CDR3 coding DNA: TGTGCCAGCAGTGAGTCTAACAGGGGGAACACTGAAGCTTTCTTT. Its protein product is CASSESNRGNTEAFF.

The V call is TRBV19, the J call TRBJ1-5, with no clear D. Trimming took 6 bases from V and 4 from J, leaving 10 bases between them. The CDR3 is 13 residues long. CDR1 LNHDA and CDR2 SQIVND come from the germline V gene (reference sequence). The CDR3 spells CASSLERNQPQHF. CDR3 nucleotide sequence: TGTGCCAGTAGCCTGGAGAGGAATCAGCCCCAGCATTTT.

In its sample, this clone was seen a few times. The gene calls are TRBV12-3 or TRBV12-4 and TRBJ1-2; D call uncertain. The CDR3 is made up of 13 amino acids. V lost 6 bases and J 7 bases, leaving 15 bases between the germline ends. The CDR3 DNA follows: TGTGCCAGCAGGCCCGAGGGAGGGTCTGGCTACACCTTC. Its translation: CASRPEGGSGYTF.

This rearrangement joins TRBV11-3 to TRBJ2-3; 9 bases fit TRBD1. Germline loops: CDR1 SGHNT, CDR2 YENEEA. This CDR3 is built from 17 residues. Trimming took 3 bases from V and 4 from J; bases not matched to a gene: 11. The CDR3 region has the DNA TGTGCCAGCAGCTTGGTTTCAAAGACAGGGGGGTCAGATACGCAGTATTTT. As protein: CASSLVSKTGGSDTQYF.

The chain employs TRBV30 and TRBJ1-5; D gene uncertain. Trimming took 6 bases from V and 6 from J, leaving 12 bases between them. This CDR3 comprises 12 residues. The germline gives CDR1 GTSNPN, CDR2 SVGIG (reference sequence). The CDR3 coding sequence is TGTGCCTGTTCTTCCGGTTTTCAGCCCCAGCATTTT. Its translation: CACSSGFQPQHF. The complete variable domain, with remaining parts taken from reference TRBV30 and TRBJ1-5, reads SQTIHQWPATLVQPVGSPLSLECTVEGTSNPNLYWYRQAAGRGLQLLFYSVGIGQISSEVPQNLSASRPQDRQFILSSKKLLLSDSGFYLCACSSGFQPQHFGDGTRLSIL.

V is TRBV19 and J is TRBJ1-6, with D unclear. The CDR3 consists of 15 residues. CDR1 is LNHDA, CDR2 SQIVND, per germline (reference sequence). V shed 3 bases and J shed 2 bases, with 8 bases lying between them. The CDR3 loop reads CASSIRDPYNSPLHF. In DNA form, the CDR3 reads TGTGCCAGTAGTATCCGGGATCCCTATAATTCACCCCTCCACTTT.

The rearrangement joins TRBV14 to TRBJ2-4; 15 bases line up with TRBD2. The germline CDR1 and CDR2 sequences are SGHDN and FVKESK. Germline trimming cut 0 bases from V and 8 bases from J; bases unmatched to any gene: 5. This CDR3 spans 17 amino acids. DNA for the CDR3: TGTGCCAGCAGCCAAGATTGGGGACTAGCGGGGGGCGACATTCAGTACTTC. Amino acid sequence: CASSQDWGLAGGDIQYF.

The chain joins TRBV3-1 (or the pseudogene TRBV3-2) to TRBJ1-2, with 8 bases identical to TRBD1. The germline V gene has CDR1 LGHDT and CDR2 YNNKEL (reference sequence). V lost 5 bases to trimming and J lost 8 bases; unmatched junction nucleotides: 10. The CDR3 has 14 amino acids. The CDR3 protein is CASSKTGQGPGYTF. The CDR3 nucleotides are TGTGCCAGCAGCAAAACCGGACAGGGTCCGGGCTACACCTTC.

This clone was picked up one time. The chain employs TRBV7-3 and TRBJ2-1, with 8 nucleotides matching TRBD2. CDR3 length: 16 amino acids. The V gene's germline CDR1 is SGHTA and CDR2 FQGTGA. With V trimmed by 0 bases and J by 7 bases, 8 bases remained unmatched. CDR3 in DNA: TGTGCCAGCAGCTTAACGATCGGGACTAGTCAAAATGAGCAGTTCTTC. Amino acid sequence: CASSLTIGTSQNEQFF. Full variable domain (missing parts from reference TRBV7-3 and TRBJ2-1): GAGVSQTPSNKVTEKGKYVELRCDPISGHTALYWYRQSLGQGPEFLIYFQGTGAADDSGLPNDRFFAVRPEGSVSTLKIQRTERGDSAVYLCASSLTIGTSQNEQFFGPGTRLTVL.

This clone was recorded only once. The chain recombines TRBV29-1 with TRBJ2-3; TRBD2 aligns across 12 bases. CDR3 length: 19 amino acids. J lost 8 bases, V lost 4 bases, and 22 bases had no gene match. Germline V gene data show CDR1 as SQVTM and CDR2 as ANQGSEA. The CDR3 DNA reads as TGCAGCGTTGTTCATCGTCCTAGCGGGGGGGCCTCTGGTTCAGGTACGCAGTATTTT. Its translation: CSVVHRPSGGASGSGTQYF.

The chain joins TRBV5-1 to TRBJ2-1; 8 nucleotides line up with TRBD2. Germline V gene sequence: CDR1 SGHRS, CDR2 YFSETQ. The CDR3 covers 14 residues. Germline trimming cut 4 bases from V and 16 bases from J; bases unmatched to any gene: 16. The CDR3 loop reads CASSNVEDGGAVFF. CDR3 nucleotide sequence: TGCGCCAGCAGCAATGTGGAGGACGGGGGGGCCGTATTCTTC. Combining the CDR3 with reference TRBV5-1 and TRBJ2-1 gives the whole variable domain KAGVTQTPRYLIKTRGQQVTLSCSPISGHRSVSWYQQTPGQGLQFLFEYFSETQRNKGNFPGRFSGRQFSNSRSEMNVSTLELGDSALYLCASSNVEDGGAVFFGPGTRLTVL.

The chain carries TRBV6-5 and TRBJ1-2; D unclear. Trimming took off 5 bases at V and 7 bases at J, with 11 bases between the two ends. The CDR3 totals 12 residues. Germline CDR1 and CDR2: MNHEY and SVGAGI. CDR3 nucleotides: TGTGCCAGCAGTCCAACCACGGGTGGCTACACCTTC. It is translated as CASSPTTGGYTF.

This sequence joins TRBV3-1 (or the pseudogene TRBV3-2) and TRBJ2-2; D gene unclear. V was clipped by 3 bases and J by 0 bases, with 8 bases between them. CDR3 length equals 15 residues. Germline CDR1 is LGHDT and CDR2 is YNNKEL (reference sequence). CDR3 sequence: CASSQRKANTGELFF. CDR3 bases: TGTGCCAGCAGCCAGAGGAAAGCGAACACCGGGGAGCTGTTTTTT.

The chain joins TRBV5-1 to TRBJ1-4; 7 nucleotides align to TRBD1. The CDR3 is made up of 14 amino acids. Trimming removed 2 bases from V and 7 bases from J; junction bases left unmatched: 5. CDR1 and CDR2 (germline): SGHRS, YFSETQ. The CDR3 region has the DNA TGCGCCAGCAGCTTCAGAGGGGGCACTGAAAAACTGTTTTTT. The encoded protein is CASSFRGGTEKLFF.

This sequence joins TRBV5-4 and TRBJ2-5; D gene unclear. CDR3 length: 13 amino acids. The germline V gene has CDR1 SGHNT and CDR2 YYREEE (reference sequence). Trimming removed 3 bases from V and 5 bases from J, with 11 bases in between. CDR3 sequence (DNA): TGTGCCAGCAGCTCCCCGCCCGGGGAGACCCAGTACTTC. It encodes CASSSPPGETQYF.

The chain employs TRBV7-9 and TRBJ2-3; the match to TRBD1 covers 9 bases. This CDR3 comprises 15 residues. Trimming cost V 6 bases and J 2 bases; bases outside gene matches: 6. Germline V gene lookup returns CDR1 SEHNR and CDR2 FQNEAQ (reference sequence). The CDR3: CASSRTGEYTDTQYF. CDR3 bases: TGTGCCAGCAGTCGGACAGGGGAATACACAGATACGCAGTATTTT.

The chain joins TRBV29-1 to TRBJ2-1; tentatively, D is TRBD2 (6 bases). Germline CDR1 SQVTM, CDR2 ANQGSEA. The CDR3 loop spans 13 amino acids. Trimming left V 5 bases short and J 15 bases short, with 23 bases between. CDR3 amino acids: CSVLDVGLSEGFF. In DNA form, the CDR3 reads TGCAGCGTTTTAGACGTGGGACTCAGCGAGGGGTTCTTC.

The J gene is TRBJ2-2, the V gene TRBV3-1 (or the pseudogene TRBV3-2); TRBD2 matches at 7 bases. The CDR3 length is 13 residues. The ends lost 6 bases at V and 7 bases at J; junction bases unmatched: 5. Germline V gene sequence: CDR1 LGHDT, CDR2 YNNKEL (reference sequence). CDR3 DNA: TGTGCCAGCAGGCTACGGGGGGACGGGGAGCTGTTTTTT. It is translated as CASRLRGDGELFF.

This chain joins TRBV27 and TRBJ2-7; TRBD2 aligns across 7 bases. The CDR3 runs to 17 residues. CDR1 MNHEY and CDR2 SMNVEV come from the germline V gene (reference sequence). V was clipped by 5 bases and J by 2 bases; unmatched bases: 15. The CDR3 here is CASSPSLGRAGAYEQYF. Written as DNA, the CDR3 is TGTGCCAGCAGTCCCTCCCTGGGCAGGGCGGGGGCCTACGAGCAGTACTTC.

The chain joins TRBV18 to TRBJ2-2, with 8 nucleotides matching TRBD1. The CDR3 is 16 residues long. Trimming took 6 bases from V and 2 from J; bases not matched to a gene: 8. Per germline, CDR1 KGHSH and CDR2 LQKENI. The CDR3 DNA reads as TGTGCCAGCTCCCGTACCGGGACAGGAAACACCGGGGAGCTGTTTTTT. Protein sequence: CASSRTGTGNTGELFF.

This clone was seen more than once but under ten times. The chain employs TRBV19 and TRBJ1-3; D perhaps matches TRBD1 (5 bases). V was pared by 11 bases and J by 0 bases, with 14 bases between. Germline lookup yields CDR1 LNHDA and CDR2 SQIVND (reference sequence). CDR3 length: 14 residues. The CDR3 loop is CASCRGGSGNTIYF. The CDR3, as DNA: TGTGCCTCCTGTCGGGGGGGCTCTGGAAACACCATATATTTT. Combining the CDR3 with reference TRBV19 and TRBJ1-3 gives the whole variable domain DGGITQSPKYLFRKEGQNVTLSCEQNLNHDAMYWYRQDPGQGLRLIYYSQIVNDFQKGDIAEGYSVSREKKESFPLTVTSAQKNPTAFYLCASCRGGSGNTIYFGEGSWLTVV.

This clone was seen a handful of times. The chain couples TRBV6-5 to TRBJ2-7; 7 bases map to TRBD2. The length of the CDR3 is 13 residues. Germline V gene lookup returns CDR1 MNHEY and CDR2 SVGAGI. Trimming at V came to 8 bases and at J to 6 bases, leaving 10 bases not matched to a gene. CDR3 bases: TGTGCCAGCGGAGGACGGGGGGTTGGCGAGCAGTACTTC. This codes for CASGGRGVGEQYF.

This chain joins TRBV10-1 and TRBJ1-2; no clear D gene. Germline assignment: CDR1 WNHNN and CDR2 SYGVQD (reference sequence). The CDR3 loop spans 13 amino acids. Trimming took off 4 bases at V and 5 bases at J, with 11 bases between the two ends. The CDR3 DNA follows: TGCGCCAGCAGTGTTGCCCGAACATATGGCTACACCTTC. Translated, it gives CASSVARTYGYTF.